This T cell receptor beta chain was identified during a study of beta chain features in type 1 diabetes. General study findings and limits: Researchers report that Type 1 diabetes patients had moderately but significantly shorter TCRB CDR3s across all four CD4+ subsets.

Staining for CD45RO/CCR7/CD25/CD127/CD95/CD27 allowed sorting of CD4+ naive, central memory, regulatory and stem cell-like memory cells. Germline lookup yields CDR1 SGHTA and CDR2 FQGNSA. V shed 7 bases and J 14 bases; nucleotides not matched to a gene: 12. There are 13 residues in the CDR3. In this sample, this clone turned up a few times. Its antigen is as yet unknown. cDNA synthesis used the whole RNA isolate, giving expressed TCRB sequences. TCRdb's copy holds only in-frame clones and misses some; the assay was immunoSEQ multiplex PCR. The data contain 130,000 to 150,000 clones, approximately 13% of them singletons.

This receptor was obtained from a man between 18 and 29 years old with type 1 diabetes. This chain uses TRBV7-2 with TRBJ2-1, with 9 bases matching TRBD1. The specimen sequenced was central memory CD4+ T cells from blood. The CDR3 region has the DNA TGTGCCAGCACCCCGGAAACCGGGACAGGGAAGTTCTTC. Translated: CASTPETGTGKFF.